The 22 T cell receptor beta chains below come from one sample, sequenced in a study of blood T cells in healthy people across ages. Using a J-beta primer mix together with a sample-barcoded 5' primer, a second PCR was run for about 7 to 12 cycles. TCRdb passed the 5' RACE reads through MiXCR, listing each CDR3 protein once. Here the sample spans about 1,800,000 distinct CDR3 sequences, roughly 27% being singletons. Sequenced: blood. The receptors originated from a woman between 25 and 40 years old in good health.

CDR3 amino acids: CSARVRQTYNEQFF. The CDR3 DNA reads TGCAGTGCTAGAGTAAGGCAGACCTACAATGAGCAGTTCTTC. The rearrangement joins TRBV20-1 to TRBJ2-1; D is unclear. Germline values: CDR1 DFQATT, CDR2 SNEGSKA (reference sequence). CDR3 size: 14 residues. Trimming shortened V by 1 base and J by 2 bases, and 9 bases separated the two germline ends.

This sequence joins TRBV10-1 and TRBJ2-5; D remains unclear. V shed 6 bases and J shed 5 bases, with 16 bases lying between them. Germline assignment: CDR1 WNHNN and CDR2 SYGVQD (reference sequence). The CDR3 length is 14 residues. The CDR3 loop reads CASRELPAKETQYF. CDR3 DNA sequence: TGCGCCAGCAGGGAGCTGCCCGCGAAGGAGACCCAGTACTTC.

The rearrangement links TRBV14 to TRBJ2-6; D possibly corresponds to TRBD2 (5 bases). The V and J ends lost 5 bases and 8 bases respectively, with 10 bases between them. The germline CDR1 and CDR2 sequences are SGHDN and FVKESK. This CDR3 spans 13 amino acids. The DNA of the CDR3 is TGTGCCAGCAGCTCTCTCGGGACCAACGTCCTGACTTTC. It translates to CASSSLGTNVLTF.

This chain uses TRBV4-3 with TRBJ2-3, with 8 bases aligning to TRBD1. The junction had 8 bases not matched to a gene; V was cut back by 1 base and J by 2 bases. This CDR3 comprises 17 residues. Per the germline V gene, CDR1 is LGHNA and CDR2 is YSLEER. The CDR3 here is CASSQGPGQETTDTQYF. In DNA, the CDR3 is TGCGCCAGCAGCCAAGGGCCGGGACAGGAGACCACAGATACGCAGTATTTT.

CDR3 nucleotide sequence: TGTGCCAGCAGAGGGGGCAATCCCCGGCATGAAGCTTTCTTT. This codes for CASRGGNPRHEAFF. The rearrangement joins TRBV28 to TRBJ1-1, with 7 bases lining up with TRBD1. With V trimmed by 6 bases and J by 7 bases, 11 bases remained unmatched. Germline CDR1 MDHEN, CDR2 SYDVKM. The CDR3 spans 14 residues.

This clonotype came up a few times. This chain links TRBV6-5 with TRBJ1-5; D uncertain. This CDR3 spans 14 amino acids. V lost 5 bases to trimming and J lost 9 bases, with 17 bases between them. Per the germline V gene, CDR1 is MNHEY and CDR2 is SVGAGI. CDR3 in DNA: TGTGCCAGCAGTCCGGCCGGGTTCGCGGCGCCCCAGCATTTT. This codes for CASSPAGFAAPQHF.

The V call is TRBV11-2, the J call TRBJ1-5; D is perhaps TRBD1 (5 bases). V gave up 1 base and J gave up 5 bases, with 9 bases separating them. Germline V gives CDR1 SGHAT, CDR2 FQNNGV. There are 14 residues in the CDR3. CDR3 DNA: TGTGCCAGCAGCTTAGTTTCCAGGGATCAGCCCCAGCATTTT. The encoded protein is CASSLVSRDQPQHF.

The rearrangement uses TRBV7-2 and TRBJ2-4, with D hard to call. The J call may not be correct, given that the DNA end is closer to TRBJ2-7. CDR1 and CDR2 from the germline V gene are SGHTA and FQGNSA. There are 15 residues in the CDR3. The CDR3 sequence is CASSLGTGSYYEQYF. The DNA of the CDR3 is TGTGCCAGCAGCTTAGGAACCGGGTCCTACTACGAGCAGTACTTC.

This clonotype was observed at least ten times. J is TRBJ2-7 and V is TRBV24-1; D unresolved. V was trimmed by 5 bases and J by 3 bases, leaving 4 bases between them. The CDR3 extends over 11 amino acids. Germline lookup yields CDR1 KGHDR and CDR2 SFDVKD. The CDR3 is CATSGGYEQYF. In DNA form, the CDR3 reads TGTGCCACCAGTGGGGGCTACGAGCAGTACTTC.

The table lists this clonotype with a few counts. The chain is built from TRBV14 and TRBJ2-7; D ambiguous. The length of the CDR3 is 16 residues. The V end lost 3 bases, the J end lost 1 base, and 16 bases lay between the germline ends. Germline V gene lookup returns CDR1 SGHDN and CDR2 FVKESK. CDR3 protein: CASSHTRGLGSYEQYF. The CDR3 DNA is TGTGCCAGCAGCCACACACGAGGTTTGGGGTCCTACGAGCAGTACTTC.

This clonotype showed up just once. The V and J genes are TRBV3-1 and TRBJ2-1; 7 positions match TRBD2. Germline CDR1 and CDR2: LGHDT and YNNKEL (reference sequence). This CDR3 comprises 15 residues. V lost 1 base and J lost 7; bases outside the gene matches: 7. This CDR3 reads CASSQGGGPLNEQFF. The CDR3 bases are TGTGCCAGCAGCCAAGGGGGGGGACCCCTTAATGAGCAGTTCTTC.

In the case of this clonotype: Since a much larger clone is just one base distant, this may be a read error. The chain uses TRBV6-6 and TRBJ2-4; TRBD2 might be the D (5 bases). The CDR3 runs to 16 residues. V gave up 2 bases and J gave up 0 bases, with 11 bases separating them. Looked up from germline, CDR1 is MNHNY and CDR2 is SVGAGI (reference sequence). The CDR3 loop reads CASSYPGLVAKNIQYF. The CDR3 nucleotides read TGTGCCAGCAGTTACCCGGGATTGGTAGCCAAAAACATTCAGTACTTC.

This clonotype showed up many times. The rearrangement joins TRBV10-2 to TRBJ2-7, with a tentative D call TRBD1 (5 bases). The CDR3 covers 12 residues. Germline CDR1 WSHSY, CDR2 SAAADI. Trimming removed 4 bases at V and 5 bases at J, with 9 bases between. CDR3 DNA sequence: TGCGCCAGCAGTGCAGGGTCCCACGAGCAGTACTTC. Translation: CASSAGSHEQYF.

The chain links TRBV6-1 to TRBJ2-7; D is unclear. V lost 1 base and J 2 bases, leaving 18 bases between the germline ends. CDR3 length: 17 amino acids. Germline lookup yields CDR1 MNHNS and CDR2 SASEGT. The CDR3 loop is CASSEGGISSSPYEQYF. In DNA form, the CDR3 reads TGTGCCAGCAGTGAAGGTGGGATCTCAAGTTCCCCCTACGAGCAGTACTTC.

The rearrangement joins TRBV9 to TRBJ1-1; D gene ambiguous. Germline CDR1 reads SGDLS; CDR2 reads YYNGEE. The length of the CDR3 is 15 residues. V was trimmed by 3 bases and J by 1 base, leaving 13 bases between them. The CDR3, as DNA: TGTGCCAGCAGCGAAAGCACAGTTCCGAACACTGAAGCTTTCTTT. It translates to CASSESTVPNTEAFF.

In its sample, this clonotype was seen a few times. The chain combines TRBV20-1 with TRBJ2-5; no clear D. The CDR3 length is 14 residues. Germline CDR1 DFQATT, CDR2 SNEGSKA (reference sequence). Trimming pared 6 bases from V and 0 bases from J, leaving 14 bases between. The CDR3 loop is CSADPPTNQETQYF. For the CDR3, the DNA is TGCAGTGCGGATCCCCCAACCAACCAAGAGACCCAGTACTTC.

This clonotype showed up many times. The chain recombines TRBV10-3 with TRBJ2-5; D ambiguous. Between the trimmed V and J ends, which lost 0 bases and 0 bases, there was a span of 8 bases. Per the germline V gene, CDR1 is ENHRY and CDR2 is SYGVKD. CDR3 length: 15 residues. CDR3 residues: CAISESGRNQETQYF. The CDR3 DNA sequence: TGTGCCATCAGTGAGTCAGGACGGAACCAAGAGACCCAGTACTTC.

The sample holds a few counts of this clonotype. The chain is built from TRBV5-1 and TRBJ1-2; D unresolved. Germline loops: CDR1 SGHRS, CDR2 YFSETQ. Between the trimmed V and J ends, which lost 7 bases and 8 bases, there was a span of 12 bases. The CDR3 spans 11 residues. CDR3 amino acids: CASSASEGYTF. In DNA form, the CDR3 reads TGCGCCAGCTCTGCCTCGGAGGGCTACACCTTC.

This sequence joins TRBV18 and TRBJ2-3; D perhaps matches TRBD1 (7 bases). Germline values: CDR1 KGHSH, CDR2 LQKENI. The CDR3 extends over 15 amino acids. The V and J ends lost 2 bases and 4 bases respectively, with 13 bases between them. DNA for the CDR3: TGTGCCAGCTCACCATCCCAGGGGGGCGCAGATACGCAGTATTTT. Protein product: CASSPSQGGADTQYF.

In this sample, this clonotype turned up a few times. The J gene is TRBJ2-7, the V gene TRBV6-5; either TRBD1 or TRBD2 may supply D (6 bases each). The CDR3 length is 15 residues. The V end lost 2 bases, the J end lost 5 bases, and 16 bases lay between the germline ends. Germline V CDR1 and CDR2: MNHEY, SVGAGI. The CDR3 bases are TGTGCCAGCAGTTACGGGGGCGGGGCCGCGAACGAGCAGTACTTC. This encodes CASSYGGGAANEQYF.

This clonotype was recorded many times. This rearrangement joins TRBV7-2 to TRBJ2-6; the match to TRBD1 covers 7 bases. The CDR3 spans 17 residues. The germline V gene has CDR1 SGHTA and CDR2 FQGNSA. With 5 bases clipped from V and 0 bases from J, the junction kept 7 bases outside the gene matches. The CDR3 loop is CASSPGTVSSGANVLTF. The CDR3, as DNA: TGTGCCAGCAGCCCCGGGACAGTGAGCTCTGGGGCCAACGTCCTGACTTTC.

The rearrangement uses TRBV12-3 or TRBV12-4 and TRBJ2-7, with 7 positions matching TRBD1. There are 17 residues in the CDR3. Unmatched junction bases numbered 12, after V lost 0 bases and J lost 4 bases. In DNA form, the CDR3 reads TGTGCCAGCAGTTTAGCGCTAGGTCGAGGGGGCCTTTACGAGCAGTACTTC. Translation gives CASSLALGRGGLYEQYF.